Detailed here is one T cell receptor (beta chain). The target of this receptor is not known. No per-base quality is available; no much larger clone lies one base away. The record originates from a study of blood T cell repertoires in COVID-19 (TCRdb year 2020). For the wider study: Collaborator samples came from the United States, Italy and Spain and covered acute and convalescent phases of COVID-19. Samples came from the ongoing ImmuneRACE study (first 160 participants) plus 1,254 subjects from 6 global collaborators. The repertoires were released in a freely available public database intended as a resource for research on the immune response to SARS-CoV-2. The dataset comprised deeply sampled blood TCRbeta repertoires from subjects exposed to, actively infected with, or recovered from COVID-19. The material from the prospective study consisted of cDNA or gDNA derived from T cells, B-cell-depleted T cells, or PBMCs. Nearly every sample came with metadata listing a de-identified subject ID, COVID-19 status, age in years and sex. Where available, HLA class I and class II types were obtained from metadata supplied by the sample provider rather than from assay-based typing. General conclusions and limits of the study: The amount of clinical and demographic metadata varied by source and participant and was provided uncurated.

CDR1 and CDR2 are drawn from the germline V gene (reference sequence): LNHDA, SQIVND. V drops 4 bases and J drops 0 bases, leaving 13 bases in between. From the cysteine through the phenylalanine, the CDR3 covers 16 amino acids. The read is trimmed to its CDR3 DNA, 48 bases read in frame from base 1. TCRbeta CDR3 regions were amplified from genomic DNA using the immunoSEQ Assay, a bias-controlled multiplex PCR. As for the authors' bioinformatics: The number of nucleated cells in each sample was estimated by amplification of reference gene primers within the assay. To quantify the absolute abundance of each unique TCRbeta CDR3 rearrangement, sequence reads were collapsed and filtered. For each sample, productive Simpson clonality was calculated as the square root of Simpson's diversity index over productive rearrangements. TCRdb mirrors the immuneACCESS table, restricted to in-frame sequences. Some clones are absent from its copies; in checked studies, under half trace to an unresolved V gene, and the reason for the others is unknown. V and J calls and clone size come straight from that table; D and trimming were deduced from the DNA. This sample holds 150,000 or so clones; more than 75% were observed only once. Approximately 5.4% of the sample is held by the ten biggest clonotypes.

In Seattle, one collaborating source enrolled patients while the infection was active and tracked those patients longitudinally over the course of disease. Whole blood was collected in K2EDTA tubes by collaborating institutions according to the institutions' own protocols. Collaborator samples were shipped for TCRbeta analysis as frozen whole blood, isolated PBMCs, or DNA extracted from either sample type. The chain employs TRBV19 and TRBJ2-1; a tentative D call is TRBD1 (6 bases match). The sequence was obtained from a woman between 50 and 59 years old with COVID-19, enrolled during active disease. The source material was peripheral blood. The DNA sequence is TGTGCCAGTAGTAGGGTAGGGGGAAGCTCCTACAATGAGCAGTTCTTC. It is translated as CASSRVGGSSYNEQFF.